The 22 T cell receptor beta chains reported below all come from one sample, sequenced in a study of Ad26.COV2.S vaccination and SARS-CoV-2 variants (dated by TCRdb to the early 2020s). The sample's time point label is to be understood as: individuals recovered from natural SARS-CoV-2 infection. Libraries came from the immunoSEQ multiplex PCR assay. Entries here come from immuneACCESS through TCRdb and include only in-frame sequences with V and J called. Some clones fail to appear in such tables; in the studies checked, an unresolved V gene covers under half of the shortfall, and the cause of the remainder is unknown. For this sample the table gives nearly 95,000 clones, of which more than 70% were detected only once. Of the sample, about 17% is held by the ten largest clones. Sequenced here: peripheral blood, sampled after recovery from COVID-19. The source of these receptors is a human donor who had recovered from COVID-19.

The chain combines TRBV4-3 with TRBJ1-4, with D unclear. CDR3 length: 15 amino acids. The V end lost 1 base, the J end lost 8 bases, and 14 bases lay between the germline ends. Germline lookup yields CDR1 LGHNA and CDR2 YSLEER. DNA of the CDR3: TGCGCCAGCAGCCAAGCCCCAAAGGGAGGAGAAAAACTGTTTTTT. Its protein is CASSQAPKGGEKLFF.

The chain couples TRBV24-1 to TRBJ2-5; possibly TRBD2 for D (6 bases). CDR1 is KGHDR, CDR2 SFDVKD, per germline. CDR3 length: 16 residues. Between the trimmed V and J ends, which lost 3 bases and 5 bases, there was a span of 18 bases. This CDR3 is CATSDAKPGVRETQYF. CDR3 nucleotides: TGTGCCACCAGTGATGCTAAGCCGGGAGTGAGGGAGACCCAGTACTTC.

This rearrangement joins TRBV7-9 to TRBJ2-1; TRBD2 agrees at 14 bases. V dropped 5 bases and J dropped 7; count of bases not matched to a gene: 10. CDR1 is SEHNR, CDR2 FQNEAQ, per germline (reference sequence). The CDR3 sequence is 17 residues long. The CDR3 DNA reads TGTGCCAGCAGCCTCCCGGCCGGGACTAGCGGGAGAAATGAGCAGTTCTTC. Translation gives CASSLPAGTSGRNEQFF.

The V call is TRBV7-9, the J call TRBJ1-2, with D perhaps TRBD1 (6 bases). This CDR3 has 14 residues. In germline, CDR1 is SEHNR, CDR2 FQNEAQ (reference sequence). Between the trimmed V and J ends, which lost 0 bases and 8 bases, there was a span of 13 bases. This CDR3 is CASSLASGGKGYTF. CDR3 nucleotide sequence: TGTGCCAGCAGCTTAGCGAGTGGGGGCAAGGGCTACACCTTC.

The chain couples TRBV10-3 to TRBJ2-1, with TRBD2 identical over 8 bases. CDR1 and CDR2 (germline): ENHRY, SYGVKD. Trimming removed 2 bases from V and 0 bases from J; junction bases left unmatched: 3. CDR3 length equals 16 residues. This CDR3 is CAISEPGGGSYNEQFF. CDR3 nucleotide sequence: TGTGCCATCAGTGAGCCGGGGGGGGGCTCCTACAATGAGCAGTTCTTC.

V is TRBV7-9 and J is TRBJ2-7; 14 bases align to TRBD2. CDR1 is SEHNR, CDR2 FQNEAQ, per germline (reference sequence). The CDR3 runs 15 residues. V was pared by 4 bases and J by 4 bases, with 3 bases of the junction left unmatched. The DNA for the CDR3 is TGTGCCAGCAGCTGGGGACTAGCGGGGGATTACGAGCAGTACTTC. It is translated as CASSWGLAGDYEQYF.

This chain joins TRBV24-1 and TRBJ2-3, with D unclear. V was cut by 4 bases and J by 3 bases, with 10 bases left in between. The CDR3 covers 14 residues. In germline, CDR1 is KGHDR, CDR2 SFDVKD. The DNA of the CDR3 is TGTGCCACCAGTGAGGGCCACCGGACAGATACGCAGTATTTT. As protein: CATSEGHRTDTQYF.

The V and J genes are TRBV7-2 and TRBJ1-2; 8 bases line up with TRBD1. The CDR3 covers 15 residues. After removal of 5 bases from V and 5 bases from J, the junction contained 10 bases not matched to a gene. CDR1 SGHTA and CDR2 FQGNSA come from the germline V gene. The DNA for the CDR3 is TGTGCCAGCAGCGCCACAGGGGGAACTAGTTATGGCTACACCTTC. The encoded protein is CASSATGGTSYGYTF.

V is TRBV2 and J is TRBJ2-7; the match to TRBD2 covers 11 bases. Trimming at V came to 3 bases and at J to 0 bases, leaving 4 bases not matched to a gene. Per germline, CDR1 SNHLY and CDR2 FYNNEI. CDR3 length: 16 amino acids. In nucleotides, the CDR3 is TGTGCCAGCAGTGAGTGGCTAGCGGGAGGCTCCTACGAGCAGTACTTC. This sequence encodes CASSEWLAGGSYEQYF.

This chain connects TRBV10-1 to TRBJ2-3, with 7 bases identical to TRBD2. Germline V gives CDR1 WNHNN, CDR2 SYGVQD (reference sequence). The CDR3 totals 17 residues. V lost 3 bases, J lost 0 bases, and 9 bases stayed unmatched. The CDR3 loop reads CASSDLAAGGSTDTQYF. The CDR3 nucleotides are TGCGCCAGCAGTGACCTAGCGGCAGGCGGTAGCACAGATACGCAGTATTTT.

V usage is TRBV2 and J usage is TRBJ2-5, with TRBD2 matching over 7 bases. V lost 6 bases to trimming and J lost 2 bases; unmatched junction nucleotides: 9. CDR3 length: 15 amino acids. Germline CDR1 SNHLY, CDR2 FYNNEI. The DNA for the CDR3 is TGTGCCAGCAGCGCCAAGGGAGCGGGGCAAGAGACCCAGTACTTC. This codes for CASSAKGAGQETQYF.

The rearrangement links TRBV28 to TRBJ2-1, with a weak D call TRBD1 (6 bases). Trimming pared 3 bases from V and 12 bases from J, leaving 9 bases between. Per germline, CDR1 MDHEN and CDR2 SYDVKM. The CDR3 spans 11 residues. The CDR3, as DNA: TGTGCCAGCAGTTTCGGGGACATGCAGTTCTTC. Translated: CASSFGDMQFF.

This clone was detected only once. The chain couples TRBV7-2 to TRBJ2-3; 10 bases match TRBD1. Germline CDR1 reads SGHTA; CDR2 reads FQGNSA. This CDR3 has 15 amino acids. V dropped 5 bases and J dropped 6; count of bases not matched to a gene: 8. CDR3 protein: CASSPMGQGMDTQYF. For the CDR3, the DNA is TGTGCCAGCAGCCCGATGGGACAGGGGATGGATACGCAGTATTTT.

This clone was observed once. The rearrangement links TRBV28 to TRBJ2-1; tentatively, D is TRBD2 (6 bases). CDR1 MDHEN and CDR2 SYDVKM come from the germline V gene. The CDR3 covers 13 residues. V shed 10 bases and J shed 0 bases, with 10 bases lying between them. CDR3 sequence reads: CAMGGTSYNEQFF. In DNA, the CDR3 is TGTGCCATGGGCGGGACCTCCTACAATGAGCAGTTCTTC. The whole variable domain, remainder taken from reference TRBV28 and TRBJ2-1, is DVKVTQSSRYLVKRTGEKVFLECVQDMDHENMFWYRQDPGLGLRLIYFSYDVKMKEKGDIPEGYSVSREKKERFSLILESASTNQTSMYLCAMGGTSYNEQFFGPGTRLTVL.

This clone is a singleton in its sample. The chain uses TRBV28 and TRBJ2-4; TRBD2 agrees at 14 bases. The CDR3 spans 22 residues. Germline V CDR1 and CDR2: MDHEN, SYDVKM. The trim removed 3 bases at V and 8 bases at J, leaving 24 bases unmatched. The CDR3 region has the DNA TGTGCCAGCAGTTTGGTTTCTCGGGGCCTCTTCCGGAAGACTAGCGGGAGGGACATTCAGTACTTC. Protein: CASSLVSRGLFRKTSGRDIQYF. The complete variable domain, with remaining parts taken from reference TRBV28 and TRBJ2-4, reads DVKVTQSSRYLVKRTGEKVFLECVQDMDHENMFWYRQDPGLGLRLIYFSYDVKMKEKGDIPEGYSVSREKKERFSLILESASTNQTSMYLCASSLVSRGLFRKTSGRDIQYFGAGTRLSVL.

The chain uses TRBV6-1 and TRBJ2-3; D is unresolved. The V gene's germline CDR1 is MNHNS and CDR2 SASEGT. Between the trimmed V and J ends, which lost 2 bases and 7 bases, there was a span of 13 bases. The CDR3 spans 14 residues. In DNA form, the CDR3 reads TGTGCCAGCAGTGAATACCTCGCAGGCTATACGCAGTATTTT. As protein: CASSEYLAGYTQYF.

The chain couples TRBV7-8 to TRBJ2-1; TRBD2 might be the D (5 bases). Looked up from germline, CDR1 is SGHVS and CDR2 is FQNEAQ. There are 15 residues in the CDR3. V was shortened by 5 bases and J by 4 bases, with 15 bases between the two germline ends. CDR3 loop: CASSLDGNSYNEQFF. The CDR3 DNA reads as TGTGCCAGCAGCCTGGACGGGAATAGTTACAATGAGCAGTTCTTC.

The rearrangement uses TRBV14 and TRBJ2-7; the match to TRBD2 covers 9 bases. This CDR3 spans 15 amino acids. From germline, CDR1 is SGHDN and CDR2 FVKESK. Germline trimming cut 4 bases from V and 4 bases from J; bases unmatched to any gene: 8. CDR3: CASSRDSGSRYEQYF. CDR3 coding DNA: TGTGCCAGCAGCCGCGATAGCGGGAGTAGGTACGAGCAGTACTTC.

This clone was counted a few times. The gene calls are TRBV5-6 and TRBJ1-2, with D maybe TRBD1 (5 bases). The CDR3 extends over 15 amino acids. The ends were cut back, 5 bases at V and 5 bases at J, with 19 bases in the middle. Per germline, CDR1 SGHDT and CDR2 YYEEEE. The CDR3 DNA sequence: TGTGCCAGCAGGTCGGGGGTAGGGGTTGCTTATGGCTACACCTTC. The encoded protein is CASRSGVGVAYGYTF. The full variable domain, completed using reference TRBV5-6 and TRBJ1-2, is DAGVTQSPTHLIKTRGQQVTLRCSPKSGHDTVSWYQQALGQGPQFIFQYYEEEERQRGNFPDRFSGHQFPNYSSELNVNALLLGDSALYLCASRSGVGVAYGYTFGSGTRLTVV.

J is TRBJ2-5 and V is TRBV5-5; D may be TRBD2 (5 bases). V lost 0 bases and J 0 bases, leaving 9 bases between the germline ends. The CDR3 loop spans 15 amino acids. The germline gives CDR1 SGHKS, CDR2 YYEKEE (reference sequence). The CDR3 sequence: CASSLGAVYQETQYF. The CDR3 bases are TGTGCCAGCAGCTTGGGAGCGGTGTACCAAGAGACCCAGTACTTC.

The chain combines TRBV27 with TRBJ2-3; 9 bases are shared with TRBD1. The CDR3 length is 15 residues. Germline loops: CDR1 MNHEY, CDR2 SMNVEV (reference sequence). V shed 3 bases, J shed 2 bases, and the junction held 3 bases outside the gene matches. The CDR3 DNA sequence: TGTGCCAGCAGTTTGACAGGGGGACTCACAGATACGCAGTATTTT. As protein: CASSLTGGLTDTQYF.

The V call is TRBV20-1, the J call TRBJ1-3; 8 bases map to TRBD1. Germline trimming cut 7 bases from V and 7 bases from J; bases unmatched to any gene: 9. Looked up from germline, CDR1 is DFQATT and CDR2 is SNEGSKA (reference sequence). The CDR3 sequence is 13 residues long. CDR3 sequence reads: CSVSSGGLNTIYF. The CDR3 DNA sequence: TGCAGTGTTAGTTCAGGGGGCCTGAACACCATATATTTT.